These T cell receptor beta chains were read from a single sample in a study of blood T cell repertoires in COVID-19. Clones were read by immunoSEQ multiplex PCR, and TCRdb kept only the in-frame ones, dropping some. The sample lists some 100,000 clones, about 91% occurring once. Sequencing input: peripheral blood. The receptors derive from a human donor in a cohort sampled during active COVID-19. Both conserved end residues are part of each CDR3. A D gene is named only where the DNA matches it firmly. Clone size appears in some rows only: once, few, many, or a class for an expanded clone.

size | J | D | V | CDR3 | DNA
once | TRBJ2-7 | . | TRBV27 | CASSSYFRENYEQYF | TGTGCCAGCAGTTCTTATTTCCGGGAGAACTACGAGCAGTACTTC
. | TRBJ2-7 | TRBD2 | TRBV10-3 | CAIRGAGGPGGPSSYEQYF | TGTGCCATCAGGGGGGCGGGAGGTCCGGGGGGCCCGAGCTCCTACGAGCAGTACTTC
. | TRBJ2-1 | TRBD2 | TRBV7-3 | CASSLRITGTSWPDEQFF | TGTGCCAGCAGCTTACGTATAACCGGGACTAGCTGGCCGGATGAGCAGTTCTTC
. | TRBJ1-3 | . | TRBV9 | CASSVAPGLYSGNTIYF | TGTGCCAGCAGCGTAGCCCCGGGACTGTACTCTGGAAACACCATATATTTT
. | TRBJ2-5 | TRBD2 | TRBV6-5 | CASSYNGLVLQETQYF | TGTGCCAGCAGTTACAACGGACTAGTTCTCCAAGAGACCCAGTACTTC
. | TRBJ1-2 | . | TRBV18 | CASSPRDFEGYTF | TGTGCCAGCTCACCCCGGGACTTTGAAGGCTACACCTTC
. | TRBJ1-3 | TRBD1 | TRBV7-9 | CASSPWTGSSSGNTIYF | TGTGCCAGCAGCCCCTGGACAGGGAGTTCATCTGGAAACACCATATATTTT
. | TRBJ2-1 | TRBD2 | TRBV13 | CASSPGPLLAGGEESYNEQFF | TGTGCCAGCAGCCCAGGCCCCCTACTAGCGGGAGGAGAAGAATCCTACAATGAGCAGTTCTTC
. | TRBJ2-7 | TRBD1 | TRBV11-2 | CASSTGQGPYEQYF | TGTGCCAGCAGCACGGGACAGGGACCCTACGAGCAGTACTTC
few | TRBJ2-2 | TRBD2 | TRBV29-1 | CSVVAAGGNTGELFF | TGCAGCGTTGTTGCAGCGGGAGGCAACACCGGGGAGCTGTTTTTT
. | TRBJ2-4 | TRBD2 | TRBV29-1 | CSGAGKNIQYF | TGCAGCGGAGCGGGGAAAAACATTCAGTACTTC
. | TRBJ2-5 | . | TRBV3-1/TRBV3-2 | CASSRPKGEETQYF | TGTGCCAGCAGCCGCCCAAAAGGAGAAGAGACCCAGTACTTC
. | TRBJ1-1 | . | TRBV4-1 | CASSHDLKGAFF | TGCGCCAGCAGCCATGACTTAAAAGGAGCTTTCTTT
. | TRBJ2-2 | . | TRBV30 | CAGPRTGVADTGELFF | TGTGCCGGCCCCCGAACCGGGGTAGCCGACACCGGGGAGCTGTTTTTT
. | TRBJ1-6 | TRBD1 | TRBV9 | CASSVGGQNNSPLHF | TGTGCCAGCAGCGTAGGGGGACAGAATAATTCACCCCTCCACTTT
. | TRBJ2-3 | TRBD2 | TRBV4-1 | CASSTRVAGGADTQYF | TGCGCCAGCAGCACCCGAGTAGCGGGAGGAGCAGATACGCAGTATTTT
. | TRBJ2-7 | TRBD1 | TRBV28 | CASSPGTGTPYEQYF | TGTGCCAGCAGCCCGGGGACAGGGACTCCCTACGAGCAGTACTTC
. | TRBJ1-1 | . | TRBV3-1/TRBV3-2 | CASSQGQNTEAFF | TGTGCCAGCAGCCAAGGGCAGAACACTGAAGCTTTCTTT
. | TRBJ2-3 | . | TRBV3-1/TRBV3-2 | CASSPNTDTQYF | TGTGCCAGCAGCCCTAACACAGATACGCAGTATTTT
few | TRBJ1-5 | . | TRBV30 | CAWSPDTGNQPQHF | TGTGCCTGGAGCCCGGACACAGGCAATCAGCCCCAGCATTTT
. | TRBJ2-1 | . | TRBV29-1 | CSVKPESSYNEQFF | TGCAGCGTAAAACCAGAAAGCTCCTACAATGAGCAGTTCTTC
. | TRBJ2-7 | TRBD1 | TRBV6-5 | CASSRTGPSYEQYF | TGTGCCAGCAGTAGGACAGGGCCCTCCTACGAGCAGTACTTC
. | TRBJ1-1 | . | TRBV30 | CAWSGRGNTEAFF | TGTGCCTGGAGTGGGAGGGGGAACACTGAAGCTTTCTTT
. | TRBJ1-3 | . | TRBV5-1 | CASSLISPFSGNTIYF | TGCGCCAGCAGCTTAATATCTCCGTTCTCTGGAAACACCATATATTTT
. | TRBJ2-3 | TRBD2 | TRBV7-3 | CASSLFKLAGDTDTQYF | TGTGCCAGCAGCTTATTCAAACTAGCGGGAGACACAGATACGCAGTATTTT
. | TRBJ2-5 | . | TRBV9 | CASSVAGAETQYF | TGTGCCAGCAGCGTAGCGGGAGCAGAGACCCAGTACTTC
. | TRBJ1-3 | . | TRBV30 | CAWRQTGAQNTIYF | TGTGCCTGGAGGCAGACAGGAGCCCAAAACACCATATATTTT
. | TRBJ2-3 | TRBD2 | TRBV6-2/TRBV6-3 | CASSYEGLAGIADTQYF | TGTGCCAGCAGTTACGAGGGACTAGCGGGTATAGCAGATACGCAGTATTTT
few | TRBJ1-5 | . | TRBV7-2 | CASSLQGGQSNQPQHF | TGTGCCAGCAGCCTTCAAGGAGGGCAGTCCAATCAGCCCCAGCATTTT
. | TRBJ2-1 | TRBD2 | TRBV28 | CASSLLGRNEQFF | TGTGCCAGCAGTTTACTCGGGAGGAATGAGCAGTTCTTC